Each of the 14 T cell receptor beta chains below was sequenced from the same sample in a study of OX40 agonist ivuxolimab in advanced cancers. TCRdb's table, derived via immunoSEQ multiplex PCR, lists solely in-frame clones and lacks some. The table lists some 70,000 clones, approximately 83% of them singletons. Source: CD4+ or CD8+ T cells sorted from blood, taken in a trial of the OX40 agonist ivuxolimab. All receptors come from an adult with an advanced solid tumor such as melanoma, head and neck, liver or kidney cancer.

The chain employs TRBV2 and TRBJ1-2; tentatively, D is TRBD1 (6 bases). The CDR3 covers 19 residues. Per the germline V gene, CDR1 is SNHLY and CDR2 is FYNNEI. The V and J ends lost 4 bases and 1 base respectively, with 25 bases between them. CDR3 sequence (DNA): TGTGCCAGCAGTGTCCCTTCGACAGGCCGCGGCGGAGATAACTATGGCTACACCTTC. This encodes CASSVPSTGRGGDNYGYTF.

V and J are TRBV2 and TRBJ2-7, with no clear D. The CDR3 length is 12 residues. V was cut by 4 bases and J by 3 bases, with 7 bases left in between. Germline assignment: CDR1 SNHLY and CDR2 FYNNEI. The CDR3 loop is CASSADLYEQYF. The CDR3 DNA is TGTGCCAGCAGTGCCGACCTCTACGAGCAGTACTTC.

In its sample, this clone was seen once. The chain has TRBV10-2 and TRBJ2-7, with a tentative D call TRBD2 (6 bases). Germline V gives CDR1 WSHSY, CDR2 SAAADI. Trimming stripped 2 bases from V and 7 bases from J, with 18 bases between. CDR3 length: 15 amino acids. In DNA form, the CDR3 reads TGCGCCAGCAGTGAGGGATCTAGCGTAAATCGAGAGCAGTACTTC. Its protein is CASSEGSSVNREQYF.

This chain uses TRBV21-1 with TRBJ2-7; the table assigns TRBD1, which was not confirmed against the DNA. TRBV21-1 is designated a pseudogene. The CDR3 runs 17 residues. The CDR3 DNA reads as TGTGCCAGCAGCAAAGCGGGCGGACAGGGACTATCCTACGAGCAGTACTTC. This sequence encodes CASSKAGGQGLSYEQYF.

The chain has TRBV6-5 and TRBJ2-3; D may be TRBD1 (5 bases). Germline-derived CDR1 and CDR2 are MNHEY and SVGAGI. V lost 3 bases and J 4 bases, leaving 11 bases between the germline ends. The CDR3 runs to 14 residues. As DNA, the CDR3 is TGTGCCAGCAGTTATTTTGGGGCCTCAGATACGCAGTATTTT. Amino acid sequence: CASSYFGASDTQYF.

J is TRBJ2-7 and V is TRBV6-6, with TRBD1 matching 9 bases. The CDR3 has 13 amino acids. Germline V gene sequence: CDR1 MNHNY, CDR2 SVGAGI (reference sequence). The ends lost 6 bases at V and 5 bases at J; junction bases unmatched: 5. CDR3 in amino acids: CASRLTGGNEQYF. In DNA form, the CDR3 reads TGTGCCAGCAGGTTAACAGGGGGCAACGAGCAGTACTTC.

This sequence joins TRBV5-1 and TRBJ2-3, with D maybe TRBD2 (6 bases). The ends were cut back, 0 bases at V and 4 bases at J, with 12 bases in the middle. CDR3 length: 15 residues. The germline gives CDR1 SGHRS, CDR2 YFSETQ. CDR3 sequence (DNA): TGCGCCAGCAGCTTGGGGACCGGGGGATCAGATACGCAGTATTTT. It is translated as CASSLGTGGSDTQYF. Full variable domain (missing parts from reference TRBV5-1 and TRBJ2-3): KAGVTQTPRYLIKTRGQQVTLSCSPISGHRSVSWYQQTPGQGLQFLFEYFSETQRNKGNFPGRFSGRQFSNSRSEMNVSTLELGDSALYLCASSLGTGGSDTQYFGPGTRLTVL.

The table lists this clone with a few counts. The CDR3 sequence: CASSLKGWLNTGELFF. The CDR3 DNA sequence: TGTGCCAGCAGCTTAAAGGGCTGGTTGAACACCGGGGAGCTGTTTTTT. This chain uses TRBV11-3 with TRBJ2-2; D is unresolved. The length of the CDR3 is 16 residues. The germline CDR1 and CDR2 sequences are SGHNT and YENEEA. Trimming shortened V by 2 bases and J by 1 base, and 11 bases separated the two germline ends.

The rearrangement uses TRBV21-1 and TRBJ2-5; no DNA check was done on the table's D call, TRBD2. TRBV21-1 is designated a pseudogene. This CDR3 has 18 amino acids. Here the CDR3 DNA reads TGTGCCAGCAGCAAAGGGGAAGTAGGACTAGCGGTCCAAGAGACCCAGTACTTC. Protein: CASSKGEVGLAVQETQYF.

V and J are TRBV28 and TRBJ1-4; D gene ambiguous. V gave up 7 bases and J gave up 7 bases, with 19 bases separating them. The CDR3 loop spans 15 amino acids. Germline V gene data show CDR1 as MDHEN and CDR2 as SYDVKM. The CDR3 is CASIPGFGQGEKLFF. In DNA, the CDR3 is TGTGCCAGCATCCCCGGGTTCGGCCAAGGTGAAAAACTGTTTTTT.

This clone was found a few times. This rearrangement joins TRBV5-6 to TRBJ1-5; the D gene is possibly TRBD1 (6 bases). Trimming left V 1 base short and J 7 bases short, with 12 bases between. The CDR3 contains 14 residues. Per the germline V gene, CDR1 is SGHDT and CDR2 is YYEEEE. The CDR3: CASSLSGVHQPQHF. The CDR3 DNA sequence: TGTGCCAGCAGCTTGTCAGGGGTCCACCAGCCCCAGCATTTT. Full variable domain (remainder filled in from reference TRBV5-6 and TRBJ1-5): DAGVTQSPTHLIKTRGQQVTLRCSPKSGHDTVSWYQQALGQGPQFIFQYYEEEERQRGNFPDRFSGHQFPNYSSELNVNALLLGDSALYLCASSLSGVHQPQHFGDGTRLSIL.

V usage is TRBV4-1 and J usage is TRBJ2-5, with D perhaps given as TRBD1 or TRBD2 (5 bases each). This CDR3 has 15 amino acids. Germline V gene lookup returns CDR1 MGHRA and CDR2 YSYEKL. V shed 4 bases and J shed 6 bases, with 18 bases lying between them. The chain's CDR3 is CASSPLEGRDQTQYF. The CDR3 DNA sequence: TGCGCCAGCAGCCCCCTAGAGGGCAGGGACCAGACCCAGTACTTC.

The chain links TRBV6-5 to TRBJ2-2; 7 bases map to TRBD1. The V gene end was trimmed by 6 bases and the J gene end by 4 bases; junction bases not matched to a gene: 5. Germline lookup yields CDR1 MNHEY and CDR2 SVGAGI. There are 14 residues in the CDR3. The CDR3 here is CASRFTGVTGELFF. DNA for the CDR3: TGTGCCAGCAGATTCACAGGGGTCACCGGGGAGCTGTTTTTT.

J is TRBJ2-2 and V is TRBV6-1; D tentatively reads TRBD1 or TRBD2 (5 bases each). This CDR3 contains 15 residues. Trimming pared 2 bases from V and 4 bases from J, leaving 11 bases between. Looked up from germline, CDR1 is MNHNS and CDR2 is SASEGT. The CDR3 DNA is TGTGCCAGCAGTGAAAGGCAGGGAGCCACCGGGGAGCTGTTTTTT. Residues: CASSERQGATGELFF.